These 3 T cell receptor beta chains came from one sample sequenced in a study of beta chain features in type 1 diabetes. The investigators reverse transcribed all of the isolated RNA, so they sequenced expressed TCRB transcripts. Profiled with immunoSEQ multiplex PCR; TCRdb holds only in-frame clones, not every one. The table shows 350,000 to 400,000 clones, with approximately 15% occurring only once. Source material: naive CD4+ T cells from blood. The receptor set was obtained from a woman aged 18 to 35 in good health.

This chain joins TRBV30 and TRBJ2-7; 7 bases fit TRBD1. The J segment lost 1 base and the V segment lost 4 bases, leaving 4 bases of the junction unmatched. The CDR3 has 13 amino acids. Germline CDR1 reads GTSNPN; CDR2 reads SVGIG (reference sequence). The CDR3, as DNA: TGTGCCTGGACTCTGGGACAGTCCTACGAGCAGTACTTC. Translated, it gives CAWTLGQSYEQYF. Supplemented by reference TRBV30 and TRBJ2-7, the full variable domain reads SQTIHQWPATLVQPVGSPLSLECTVEGTSNPNLYWYRQAAGRGLQLLFYSVGIGQISSEVPQNLSASRPQDRQFILSSKKLLLSDSGFYLCAWTLGQSYEQYFGPGTRLTVT.

This clone appeared a few times. This chain links TRBV30 with TRBJ2-7; 12 bases fit TRBD2. V lost 0 bases and J lost 9; bases outside the gene matches: 9. Germline V gene data show CDR1 as GTSNPN and CDR2 as SVGIG (reference sequence). The CDR3 runs to 15 residues. CDR3 residues: CAWSVRSSGRAAQYF. CDR3 nucleotide sequence: TGTGCCTGGAGTGTAAGGTCTAGCGGGAGGGCCGCGCAGTACTTC.

CDR3: CASSEAAGGYGYTF. CDR3 DNA: TGTGCCAGCAGTGAGGCGGCAGGAGGCTATGGCTACACCTTC. The chain employs TRBV6-1 and TRBJ1-2, with D unresolved. Germline V gene lookup returns CDR1 MNHNS and CDR2 SASEGT. The CDR3 spans 14 residues. The V and J ends lost 3 bases and 4 bases respectively, with 12 bases between them.